This TCR beta chain emerged from a study of blood T cell repertoires in COVID-19. V shed 4 bases, J shed 4 bases, and the junction held 6 bases outside the gene matches. The CDR3 runs to 13 residues. Germline CDR1 reads GTSNPN; CDR2 reads SVGIG (reference sequence). Authors' data handling: Amplification of reference gene primers was used by the study to estimate nucleated cell counts. Sequencing was performed with immunoSEQ multiplex PCR; in TCRdb, only in-frame clones are kept and a portion is missing. The V and J calls and clone size were taken over from that table, and D and trimming were inferred from the DNA. The data contain under 450,000 clones, 91% of them singletons.

This sequence joins TRBV30 and TRBJ1-2; TRBD1 agrees at 7 bases. This clonotype was sampled from a woman aged 40 to 55 who had been exposed to COVID-19. What was sequenced was PBMCs or T cells enriched from blood (not recorded which). CDR3 residues: CAWTGGRGYGYTF. The CDR3 DNA reads TGTGCCTGGACAGGGGGTAGGGGCTATGGCTACACCTTC.